The present entry profiles one TCR beta chain with its context. Antigen: not known. This sample was taken from a study of cytomegalovirus exposure and HLA in healthy donors. Study-wide results and caveats: The authors listed 164 TCR beta chains as cytomegalovirus-associated.

J gave up 0 bases and V 5 bases, and 0 bases lay outside the gene matches. The CDR3 covers 13 residues. Germline CDR1 is MGHRA and CDR2 is YSYEKL. The study ran its PCR with 60 Vbeta and 13 Jbeta primers. The assay was immunoSEQ multiplex PCR, and TCRdb's table has in-frame clones only and misses some. The sample carries 100,000 to 150,000 clones, over 75% recorded once. The chain couples TRBV4-1 to TRBJ1-1; 7 bases are a match to TRBD1. The clonotype comes from a woman aged 40 to 50 in good health and CMV-seropositive. The sequenced sample was PBMCs. The CDR3 DNA reads as TGCGCCAGCAGCGGGACAGTGAACACTGAAGCTTTCTTT. Translation: CASSGTVNTEAFF.